The rows below give T cell receptor beta chains drawn from one sample of a study of blood T cell repertoires in COVID-19. Profiling relied on immunoSEQ multiplex PCR, and the TCRdb table lists in-frame clones only, not all of them. The data show more than 450,000 clones, approximately 90% seen once. The specimen was PBMCs or T cells enriched from blood (not recorded which). Every receptor here comes from a woman aged 18-29 years who had recovered from COVID-19. The CDR3 runs from the conserved cysteine through the conserved F or W. D genes are given only for firm matches. Clone size is stated in some rows and not others, as once, few, many or a class when expanded.

d_gene | j_gene | abundance | v_gene | CDR3nt | CDR3aa
NA | TRBJ2-2 | NA | TRBV27 | TGTGCCAGCAGTTCCAGTTGGGGGGAGCTGTTTTTT | CASSSSWGELFF
TRBD2 | TRBJ2-1 | NA | TRBV2 | TGTGCCAGCAGTGGCCTAGCGGTTAACAATGAGCAGTTCTTC | CASSGLAVNNEQFF
NA | TRBJ2-7 | NA | TRBV27 | TGTGCCAGCAGTTTCCAGAGGGGGGGGGAGTACGAGCAGTACTTC | CASSFQRGGEYEQYF
TRBD2 | TRBJ2-2 | NA | TRBV19 | TGTGCCAGTACCCGACTTCCGACTAGCGGGGGGGTGTATACCGGGGAGCTGTTTTTT | CASTRLPTSGGVYTGELFF
TRBD1 | TRBJ1-6 | NA | TRBV19 | TGTGCCAGTGGACAGGGGAGAACACCCCTCCACTTT | CASGQGRTPLHF
NA | TRBJ1-1 | NA | TRBV7-8 | TGTGCCAGCAGCCTAGGGTTCGGGGACACTGAAGCTTTCTTT | CASSLGFGDTEAFF
TRBD2 | TRBJ2-7 | NA | TRBV27 | TGTGCCAGCAGTTTCGGGCCGACTAGCGGGGGGTATGAGCAGTACTTC | CASSFGPTSGGYEQYF
NA | TRBJ2-7 | NA | TRBV11-2 | TGTGCCAGCAGTCCCACGGCGGCAGTTCAGTACTTC | CASSPTAAVQYF
TRBD1 | TRBJ1-2 | few | TRBV9 | TGTGCCACTTCGCAGGGGGCGAACTATGGCTACACCTTC | CATSQGANYGYTF
NA | TRBJ1-1 | NA | TRBV11-2 | TGTGCCAGCAGCCCGTTTGGGCCTGAAGCTTTCTTT | CASSPFGPEAFF
NA | TRBJ2-7 | NA | TRBV6-5 | TGTGCCAGCAGTACCGGGTCCACCTACGAGCAGTACTTC | CASSTGSTYEQYF
TRBD1 | TRBJ2-2 | NA | TRBV4-1 | TGCGCCAGCAGCCAAAGGGACAGGAACACCGGGGAGCTGTTTTTT | CASSQRDRNTGELFF
TRBD2 | TRBJ2-1 | once | TRBV4-1 | TGCGCCAGCAGCCAAGAAGCGGGGGGTTCCTACAATGAGCAGTTCTTC | CASSQEAGGSYNEQFF
NA | TRBJ1-1 | NA | TRBV6-4 | TGTGCCAGCAGTTACGGGGGAAACACTGAAGCTTTCTTT | CASSYGGNTEAFF
NA | TRBJ1-1 | NA | TRBV5-6 | TGTGCCAGCAGCTCGGACAGCCTGAACACTGAAGCTTTCTTT | CASSSDSLNTEAFF
NA | TRBJ2-7 | NA | TRBV29-1 | TGCAGCGTCACTATACAGGATTCCTACGAGCAGTACTTC | CSVTIQDSYEQYF
NA | TRBJ1-2 | NA | TRBV5-6 | TGTGCCAGCAGCCCGCCAGATGCCTATGGCTACACCTTC | CASSPPDAYGYTF
TRBD2 | TRBJ2-7 | NA | TRBV4-2 | TGTGCCAGCAGCCAAACAGTGTCGGCGGGGGGATACTCCTACGAGCAGTACTTC | CASSQTVSAGGYSYEQYF
TRBD2 | TRBJ2-3 | NA | TRBV28 | TGTGCCAGCACCCCCGGAGGCGGGGGGGCGGATACGCAGTATTTT | CASTPGGGGADTQYF
NA | TRBJ2-5 | NA | TRBV2 | TGTGCCACCCTCTTTCGGGGACAAGAGACCCAGTACTTC | CATLFRGQETQYF